This TCR beta chain was profiled in a study of T cells in Graves' hyperthyroidism and ophthalmopathy. About the research overall: Peripheral blood sampling occurred at initial diagnosis, before any treatment.

This clonotype was seen more than once but under ten times. TCR beta CDR3 regions were amplified from RNA transcripts. HTBI primers were the set used in a first-round RT-PCR of the TCR CDR3. TCRdb analysed the multiplex PCR reads with MiXCR anew, one entry per CDR3 protein. The sample carries under 350,000 distinct CDR3 sequences, roughly 13% recorded once. This TCR was recovered from a woman aged 40 to 55 with Graves' ophthalmopathy. The sequenced sample consisted of blood.

The CDR3 protein is CASSQGDRHRPQHF. In DNA form, the CDR3 reads TGTGCCAGCAGCCAGGGAGACAGGCACAGGCCCCAGCATTTT. The chain carries TRBV7-9 and TRBJ1-5, with D possibly TRBD1 on 6 matching bases. There are 14 residues in the CDR3. V was pared by 5 bases and J by 9 bases, with 17 bases between. Per germline, CDR1 SEHNR and CDR2 FQNEAQ (reference sequence).